The source of this T cell receptor (beta chain) is a study of blood T cells in healthy people across ages. Across the study: In model experiments, template switching was able to capture about one barcoded beta molecule for every two T cells that were present.

Trimming removed 1 base from V and 11 bases from J, with 15 bases in between. CDR1 is MGHRA and CDR2 is YSYEKL in the germline V gene. The CDR3 covers 14 residues. Study conclusions and caveats: Getting older went along with TCR beta diversity per million T cells dropping roughly linearly.

Primers used in a second PCR of about 7 to 11 cycles were a sample-barcoded 5' primer and a J-beta primer mix. MiXCR, run by TCRdb on the 5' RACE reads, gives a single entry per CDR3 protein. The sample carries hundreds of thousands of distinct CDR3 sequences, about 50% recorded once. With regard to this clonotype: Its antigen is unknown.

Donors each provided about 10 milliliters of peripheral blood. Extraction of total RNA produced a minimum of 5 micrograms from each sample. The chain uses TRBV4-1 and TRBJ2-4, with a tentative D call TRBD2 (6 bases). The source is a woman of 80 years or more in good health. The material sequenced was blood. The CDR3 sequence is CASSQALIRGFQYF. The CDR3 region has the DNA TGCGCCAGCAGCCAAGCTCTAATACGGGGGTTTCAGTACTTC.